One sample yielded the 27 T cell receptor beta chains listed below, sequenced in a study of T cells after yellow fever vaccination. TCRdb ran MiXCR on the 5' RACE reads and lists one entry per CDR3 protein. The data show about 74,000 distinct CDR3 sequences, with more than 5.5% seen just once and about 33% held by the top ten. The starting material was CD8+ T cells sorted from PBMCs, obtained 5 days after the first yellow fever vaccination. These receptors originate from a man aged 18 to 29 who received the YFV17D yellow fever vaccine.

The chain uses TRBV6-5 and TRBJ1-5; 7 bases match TRBD1. The CDR3 covers 15 residues. Germline V gene data show CDR1 as MNHEY and CDR2 as SVGAGI. V lost 5 bases, J lost 8 bases, and 12 bases stayed unmatched. As DNA, the CDR3 is TGTGCCAGCAGTCCCCAACAGGGGATACCGGAGCCCCAGCATTTT. Amino acid sequence: CASSPQQGIPEPQHF.

The CDR3 sequence is CASSHHLAASTDTQYF. CDR3 nucleotide sequence: TGTGCCAGCAGTCATCATCTAGCGGCTAGCACAGATACGCAGTATTTT. This chain connects TRBV9 to TRBJ2-3; 7 positions match TRBD2. The CDR3 is 16 amino acids. V shed 5 bases, J shed 0 bases, and the junction held 9 bases outside the gene matches. Germline CDR1 reads SGDLS; CDR2 reads YYNGEE.

V usage is TRBV11-2 and J usage is TRBJ2-5; possibly TRBD2 for D (5 bases). Germline V gene sequence: CDR1 SGHAT, CDR2 FQNNGV. The V gene lost 5 bases and the J gene lost 5 bases, with 27 bases spanning the gap. The CDR3 contains 18 residues. The CDR3 DNA is TGTGCCAGCAGCCTTGGGGTTACTCCTATTTCGGGGTTCGAGACCCAGTACTTC. This sequence encodes CASSLGVTPISGFETQYF. The full variable domain, in which reference TRBV11-2 and TRBJ2-5 provide the parts outside the CDR3, is EAGVAQSPRYKIIEKRQSVAFWCNPISGHATLYWYQQILGQGPKLLIQFQNNGVVDDSQLPKDRFSAERLKGVDSTLKIQPAKLEDSAVYLCASSLGVTPISGFETQYFGPGTRLLVL.

This clonotype was counted many times. The J gene is TRBJ1-2, the V gene TRBV4-1; 11 bases map to TRBD1. The CDR3 sequence is 13 residues long. The ends lost 4 bases at V and 8 bases at J; junction bases unmatched: 3. Per germline, CDR1 MGHRA and CDR2 YSYEKL. CDR3 nucleotides: TGCGCCAGCAGCCGGGACAGGGGGGGCGGCTACACCTTC. Translation: CASSRDRGGGYTF.

This chain joins TRBV20-1 and TRBJ2-7; D not resolved. Per germline, CDR1 DFQATT and CDR2 SNEGSKA (reference sequence). The CDR3 has 12 amino acids. Trimming removed 3 bases from V and 5 bases from J, with 11 bases in between. The CDR3 coding sequence is TGCAGTGCTAGGGCCCTTTACGACGAGCAGTACTTC. Its translation: CSARALYDEQYF.

This clonotype was recorded at least ten times. The CDR3 nucleotides are TGCAGCGTCGAGGGACAGGGAAGTATTCAGTACTTC. This sequence encodes CSVEGQGSIQYF. This rearrangement joins TRBV29-1 to TRBJ2-4, with 9 bases lining up with TRBD1. The length of the CDR3 is 12 residues. Losses at the gene ends were 6 bases for V and 10 bases for J; bases not matched to a gene: 7. Per the germline V gene, CDR1 is SQVTM and CDR2 is ANQGSEA.

The rearrangement uses TRBV3-1 and TRBJ2-3; 7 nucleotides line up with TRBD1. Germline V gives CDR1 LGHDT, CDR2 YNNKEL (reference sequence). The CDR3 runs 15 residues. The trim removed 6 bases at V and 0 bases at J, leaving 6 bases unmatched. CDR3 amino acids: CASSSTGSSTDTQYF. CDR3 bases: TGTGCCAGCAGTTCGACAGGGAGTAGCACAGATACGCAGTATTTT.

In this sample, this clonotype turned up many times. A junction end diverges from the germline sequence, so it may reflect a read error. This chain joins TRBV6-1 and TRBJ2-1; the match to TRBD1 covers 9 bases. The CDR3 is 15 amino acids. The germline V gene encodes CDR1 MNHNS and CDR2 SASEGT. CDR3: CASREGQGSYNEQFF. CDR3 DNA sequence: TGTGCCAGCAGGGAAGGACAGGGGAGCTACAATGAGCAGTTCTTC.

This clonotype has a count of ten or more. V is TRBV12-3 or TRBV12-4 and J is TRBJ1-2; D is unclear. The CDR3 sequence is 12 residues long. The V end lost 7 bases, the J end lost 6 bases, and 12 bases lay between the germline ends. The CDR3 region is CASTLGGNGYTF. The DNA for the CDR3 is TGTGCCAGCACCCTCGGAGGAAATGGCTACACCTTC.

This clonotype was seen repeatedly, ten times or more. The chain combines TRBV7-6 with TRBJ1-2; D perhaps matches TRBD1 (5 bases). Trimming took off 0 bases at V and 3 bases at J, with 11 bases between the two ends. The CDR3 consists of 15 residues. Per germline, CDR1 SGHVS and CDR2 FNYEAQ. The CDR3: CASSLAQGGHYGYTF. The CDR3 DNA follows: TGTGCCAGCAGCTTAGCCCAGGGTGGGCACTATGGCTACACCTTC. Using reference TRBV7-6 and TRBJ1-2 for the parts outside the CDR3, the full variable domain is GAGVSQSPRYKVTKRGQDVALRCDPISGHVSLYWYRQALGQGPEFLTYFNYEAQQDKSGLPNDRFSAERPEGSISTLTIQRTEQRDSAMYRCASSLAQGGHYGYTFGSGTRLTVV.

This clonotype occurred many times. The chain links TRBV4-1 to TRBJ2-3, with 14 bases identical to TRBD2. The germline CDR1 and CDR2 sequences are MGHRA and YSYEKL. The CDR3 runs 20 residues. V dropped 3 bases and J dropped 6; count of bases not matched to a gene: 17. CDR3: CASSHPLKTSGGAFPDTQYF. CDR3 bases: TGCGCCAGCAGCCACCCACTCAAGACTAGCGGGGGGGCCTTTCCCGATACGCAGTATTTT.

Many counts were recorded for this clonotype. The chain uses TRBV5-1 and TRBJ2-7, with TRBD1 identical over 7 bases. V shed 2 bases, J shed 4 bases, and the junction held 3 bases outside the gene matches. The CDR3 is made up of 13 amino acids. Germline assignment: CDR1 SGHRS and CDR2 YFSETQ. The CDR3 bases are TGCGCCAGCAGCTTTGGCAGGGGGTACGAGCAGTACGTC. Translating gives CASSFGRGYEQYV.

This clonotype has only a few counts. This chain uses TRBV6-1 with TRBJ2-3; 11 bases fit TRBD2. Germline V gene sequence: CDR1 MNHNS, CDR2 SASEGT. The CDR3 has 15 residues. Trimming removed 6 bases from V and 1 base from J; junction bases left unmatched: 3. CDR3 sequence: CASSWTSGRTDTQYF. CDR3 in DNA: TGTGCCAGCAGCTGGACTAGCGGGCGCACAGATACGCAGTATTTT.

This clonotype was picked up a small number of times. The rearrangement links TRBV7-8 to TRBJ2-2; D is unresolved. This CDR3 is built from 15 residues. Germline V gives CDR1 SGHVS, CDR2 FQNEAQ. Trimming stripped 3 bases from V and 2 bases from J, with 10 bases between. This chain's CDR3 is CASSFRALNTGELFF. The CDR3 DNA reads TGTGCCAGCAGCTTCCGGGCCCTAAACACCGGGGAGCTGTTTTTT.

The chain combines TRBV2 with TRBJ2-5, with D perhaps matching TRBD2 (6 bases). Deletions cut 3 bases from V and 2 bases from J, with 16 bases between. The CDR3 has 16 residues. Per germline, CDR1 SNHLY and CDR2 FYNNEI. The CDR3 reads CASSEIGGVGQETQYF. The CDR3 DNA follows: TGTGCCAGCAGTGAGATAGGAGGGGTTGGTCAAGAGACCCAGTACTTC. Looking up the rest from reference TRBV2 and TRBJ2-5 gives the full variable domain: EPEVTQTPSHQVTQMGQEVILRCVPISNHLYFYWYRQILGQKVEFLVSFYNNEISEKSEIFDDQFSVERPDGSNFTLKIRSTKLEDSAMYFCASSEIGGVGQETQYFGPGTRLLVL.

This clonotype has just a few counts. The chain recombines TRBV3-1 with TRBJ2-3; D remains unclear. Germline loops: CDR1 LGHDT, CDR2 YNNKEL (reference sequence). The CDR3 loop spans 14 amino acids. Trimming left V 0 bases short and J 2 bases short, with 6 bases between. The CDR3 loop reads CASSQEVLTDTQYF. In DNA form, the CDR3 reads TGTGCCAGCAGCCAAGAGGTACTCACAGATACGCAGTATTTT.

The table lists this clonotype with a few counts. The chain has TRBV7-9 and TRBJ1-2; the match to TRBD1 covers 7 bases. The CDR3 length is 15 residues. V shed 3 bases, J shed 2 bases, and the junction held 6 bases outside the gene matches. CDR1 and CDR2 from the germline V gene are SEHNR and FQNEAQ (reference sequence). The CDR3 loop reads CASSLGIRGNYGYTF. The DNA for the CDR3 is TGTGCCAGCAGCTTGGGGATCAGGGGGAACTATGGCTACACCTTC.

This clonotype has a handful of counts. This rearrangement joins TRBV7-9 to TRBJ2-5; perhaps D is TRBD1 or TRBD2 (5 bases each). Per germline, CDR1 SEHNR and CDR2 FQNEAQ (reference sequence). V lost 4 bases and J lost 2, with 8 bases in between. CDR3 length: 13 amino acids. DNA for the CDR3: TGTGCCAGCAGCTACGGGGCGCAAGAGACCCAGTACTTC. Protein: CASSYGAQETQYF.

In its sample, this clonotype was seen a few times. This sequence joins TRBV7-9 and TRBJ2-5; maybe TRBD2 (6 bases). Trimming took off 6 bases at V and 1 base at J, with 6 bases between the two ends. This CDR3 is built from 12 residues. Germline lookup yields CDR1 SEHNR and CDR2 FQNEAQ (reference sequence). The DNA for the CDR3 is TGTGCCAGCAGGGGGGGCCAAGAGACCCAGTACTTC. It codes for CASRGGQETQYF.

This clonotype was seen only a few times. The CDR3 DNA reads TGTGCCAGCAGTGCGGGGGGCCAAGGGTGGCCCCAGCATTTT. Its protein product is CASSAGGQGWPQHF. The rearrangement joins TRBV7-9 to TRBJ1-5, with D perhaps matching TRBD1 (6 bases). The germline V gene encodes CDR1 SEHNR and CDR2 FQNEAQ (reference sequence). CDR3 length: 14 amino acids. V lost 6 bases and J 9 bases, leaving 18 bases between the germline ends.

The chain joins TRBV28 to TRBJ2-4, with D maybe TRBD1 (5 bases). Germline-derived CDR1 and CDR2 are MDHEN and SYDVKM. With 6 bases removed from V and 1 base from J, the gap between germline ends came to 25 bases. This CDR3 is built from 19 residues. CDR3 bases: TGTGCCAGCAGCTTAGACAGCGATACCCAAAGTAGGGCCAAAAACATTCAGTACTTC. Translation gives CASSLDSDTQSRAKNIQYF.

This clonotype was counted ten times or more. J is TRBJ2-2 and V is TRBV9; D gene ambiguous. With 0 bases removed from V and 5 bases from J, the gap between germline ends came to 5 bases. The germline V gene has CDR1 SGDLS and CDR2 YYNGEE. This CDR3 has 13 amino acids. The CDR3 loop reads CASSVVETGELFF. The CDR3 region has the DNA TGTGCCAGCAGCGTAGTAGAGACCGGGGAGCTGTTTTTT.

Regarding this clonotype: A single base separates this from a much larger clone, so it may be a read error. This chain uses TRBV18 with TRBJ2-5; 9 bases align to TRBD2. The germline V gene has CDR1 KGHSH and CDR2 LQKENI. This CDR3 is 18 amino acids long. The J segment lost 2 bases and the V segment lost 2 bases, leaving 12 bases of the junction unmatched. Written as DNA, the CDR3 is TGTGCCAGCTCACCAAGCGGGGGGAGAACAAATGTGCAAGAGACCCAGTACTTC. It encodes CASSPSGGRTNVQETQYF.

This clonotype was seen only a few times. The V call is TRBV2, the J call TRBJ1-2, with 7 bases fitting TRBD1. V trimming: 5 bases; J trimming: 1 base; junction bases outside the gene matches: 7. Germline assignment: CDR1 SNHLY and CDR2 FYNNEI. The CDR3 covers 15 residues. The CDR3 coding sequence is TGTGCCAGCAGTTTCCGGGACAGTTTTAACTATGGCTACACCTTC. Translation: CASSFRDSFNYGYTF.

This clonotype was recorded at least ten times. The chain joins TRBV4-1 to TRBJ1-4; D not resolved. The CDR3 loop spans 16 amino acids. V lost 2 bases to trimming and J lost 2 bases, with 12 bases between them. Germline CDR1 MGHRA, CDR2 YSYEKL. The CDR3 loop is CASSQKAGNTNEKLFF. The CDR3 DNA follows: TGCGCCAGCAGCCAAAAGGCAGGAAACACTAATGAAAAACTGTTTTTT.

The chain recombines TRBV6-5 with TRBJ1-4; 9 bases agree with TRBD1. Looked up from germline, CDR1 is MNHEY and CDR2 is SVGAGI. The CDR3 runs to 15 residues. V gave up 0 bases and J gave up 5 bases; unmatched junction bases: 1. The CDR3 spells CASSYSTGGNEKLFF. The DNA of the CDR3 is TGTGCCAGCAGTTACTCAACAGGGGGCAATGAAAAACTGTTTTTT.

This clonotype was counted ten times or more. The V call is TRBV7-8, the J call TRBJ1-5; D not certain. The germline CDR1 and CDR2 sequences are SGHVS and FQNEAQ. The CDR3 is 16 residues long. V was cut by 3 bases and J by 2 bases, with 14 bases left in between. CDR3 sequence (DNA): TGTGCCAGCAGCTTTGGTTATCCCCTTGGCAATCAGCCCCAGCATTTT. Translated, it gives CASSFGYPLGNQPQHF. Together with reference TRBV7-8 and TRBJ1-5, the CDR3 gives the full variable domain: GAGVSQSPRYKVAKRGQDVALRCDPISGHVSLFWYQQALGQGPEFLTYFQNEAQLDKSGLPSDRFFAERPEGSVSTLKIQRTQQEDSAVYLCASSFGYPLGNQPQHFGDGTRLSIL.